This entry features one T cell receptor (beta chain) sequence. What antigen it recognizes has not been identified. The input lacks base qualities; no much larger clone sits a single base away. TCRbeta CDR3 regions were amplified from genomic DNA by means of the immunoSEQ Assay, a bias-controlled multiplex PCR. The authors' pipeline ran thus. The number of nucleated cells in each sample was estimated by amplification of reference gene primers within the assay. To quantify the absolute abundance of each unique TCRbeta CDR3 rearrangement, sequence reads were collapsed and filtered. For each sample, productive Simpson clonality was calculated as the square root of Simpson's diversity index over productive rearrangements. TCRdb took this table from immuneACCESS and kept in-frame rearrangements with V and J called. Such tables lack part of the clones; where checked against another copy, unresolved V genes explain under half of the gap, and the rest is unexplained. V, J and clone size reflect that table, while D and trimming were determined from the DNA. This sample lists under 200,000 clones; 70% to 90% were detected once. The ten largest clonotypes hold under 0.65% of the sample.

These data are taken from a study of blood T cell repertoires in COVID-19 (dated by TCRdb to the early 2020s). For the wider study: Samples covering the acute and convalescent phases of COVID-19 were provided by collaborators in the United States, Italy and Spain. The material from the prospective study consisted of cDNA or gDNA derived from T cells, B-cell-depleted T cells, or PBMCs. The dataset comprised deeply sampled blood TCRbeta repertoires from subjects exposed to, actively infected with, or recovered from COVID-19. The repertoires were made available in a free public database intended to serve as a resource for research on the immune response to SARS-CoV-2. The samples were drawn from the first 160 participants of the ongoing ImmuneRACE study and from 1,254 subjects provided by 6 global collaborators. The sample metadata nearly always contained a de-identified subject ID, COVID-19 status, age in years and sex. Where available, HLA class I and class II types were taken from metadata supplied by the sample provider and were not determined by assay-based typing.

General findings and caveats noted by the study authors: Clinical and demographic metadata were provided uncurated, with the amount varying by source and participant.

One collaborating source in Seattle enrolled patients during active infection and followed them longitudinally through the course of disease. The collaborating institutions used their own protocols to collect whole blood in K2EDTA tubes. For TCRbeta analysis, collaborators shipped samples as frozen whole blood, isolated PBMCs, or DNA extracted from either of those sample types. CDR1 and CDR2 (LNHDA, SQIVND) derive from the germline V gene (reference sequence). V trim: 5 bases; J trim: 7 bases; unmatched bases: 9. From the cysteine up to the phenylalanine, the CDR3 has a length of 15 residues. Only the CDR3 portion is preserved as DNA: 45 bases, with reading frame beginning at the first base.

The sequenced sample was peripheral blood. Rearrangement joined TRBV19 to TRBJ1-5; the junction holds 9 bases that match TRBD1. This receptor was identified in a man between 60 and 70 years old with COVID-19, enrolled during active disease. Here the CDR3 is given as CASSLTGGWVQPQHF. Read as DNA, the sequence is TGTGCCAGTAGTTTGACAGGGGGATGGGTCCAGCCCCAGCATTTT.